This T cell receptor (beta chain) comes out of a study of CD8 T cells in Susac syndrome. Negative isolation was used for CD8+ and CD4+ T cells and FACS enrichment for TEMRA cells. RNA was extracted with the RNeasy kit, and a quantity of roughly 0.45 to 1 ug was reverse transcribed using random hexamers. The CDR3 of TCR beta was amplified by immunoSEQ multiplex PCR across 54 Vbeta and 13 Jbeta. TCRdb reprocessed the immunoSEQ multiplex PCR reads via MiXCR and lists one record per CDR3 protein. The sample yields 150,000 to 200,000 distinct CDR3 sequences, approximately 93% seen once. The CDR3 is 14 amino acids. Germline loops: CDR1 LNHDA, CDR2 SQIVND (reference sequence). Trimming cost V 7 bases and J 7 bases; bases outside gene matches: 5.

The specimen sequenced was CD4+ T cells from PBMCs. The TCR sequence derives from a human donor with multiple sclerosis. The genes are TRBV19 and TRBJ2-2; 11 bases agree with TRBD1. The CDR3 reads CASTRDRGGGELFF. The CDR3 DNA reads as TGTGCCAGTACCCGGGACAGGGGGGGCGGGGAGCTGTTTTTT. The variable domain in full, completed from reference TRBV19 and TRBJ2-2, reads DGGITQSPKYLFRKEGQNVTLSCEQNLNHDAMYWYRQDPGQGLRLIYYSQIVNDFQKGDIAEGYSVSREKKESFPLTVTSAQKNPTAFYLCASTRDRGGGELFFGEGSRLTVL.